This is a list of T cell receptor beta chains from one sample in a study of cytomegalovirus exposure and HLA in healthy donors. Here immunoSEQ multiplex PCR was the method, and the copy in TCRdb shows in-frame clones only, minus some. Of about 130,000 clones in the sample, over 60% were seen once. Sample: PBMCs. All receptors derive from an older woman in good health and CMV-seronegative. The CDR3 runs from the conserved cysteine through the conserved F or W. Fields, in order: clone size, V gene, CDR3 protein. Rows give clone size only sometimes, using once, few, many, or a class for an expanded clone.

clone size: few
V gene: TRBV5-1
CDR3 protein: CASSQGTNTEAFF

clone size: .
V gene: TRBV5-1
CDR3 protein: CASSLVPQQNEKLFF

clone size: few
V gene: TRBV11-1
CDR3 protein: CASSWGQTYGYTF

clone size: .
V gene: TRBV7-3
CDR3 protein: CASSIGLAGGNTGELFF

clone size: .
V gene: TRBV5-6
CDR3 protein: CASSLPEAPKTRTDTQYF

clone size: .
V gene: TRBV5-1
CDR3 protein: CASSLVISLGANVLTF

clone size: few
V gene: TRBV5-1
CDR3 protein: CATSSPRTGGIFLYEQYF

clone size: .
V gene: TRBV23-1
CDR3 protein: CASRGTPSTDTQYF

clone size: .
V gene: TRBV29-1
CDR3 protein: CSVGSGIYEQYF

clone size: .
V gene: TRBV2
CDR3 protein: CASSESIGGGHVQPQHF

clone size: .
V gene: TRBV5-1
CDR3 protein: CASSARLAGTTDTQYF

clone size: .
V gene: TRBV6-5
CDR3 protein: CASRQPTGSYGYTF

clone size: once
V gene: TRBV5-6
CDR3 protein: CASSLGQASTGGYTF

clone size: .
V gene: TRBV9
CDR3 protein: CASSPTVSSGANVLTF

clone size: .
V gene: TRBV6-6
CDR3 protein: CASSGFTGGIEKLFF

clone size: .
V gene: TRBV14
CDR3 protein: CASSRGTGSPQETQYF